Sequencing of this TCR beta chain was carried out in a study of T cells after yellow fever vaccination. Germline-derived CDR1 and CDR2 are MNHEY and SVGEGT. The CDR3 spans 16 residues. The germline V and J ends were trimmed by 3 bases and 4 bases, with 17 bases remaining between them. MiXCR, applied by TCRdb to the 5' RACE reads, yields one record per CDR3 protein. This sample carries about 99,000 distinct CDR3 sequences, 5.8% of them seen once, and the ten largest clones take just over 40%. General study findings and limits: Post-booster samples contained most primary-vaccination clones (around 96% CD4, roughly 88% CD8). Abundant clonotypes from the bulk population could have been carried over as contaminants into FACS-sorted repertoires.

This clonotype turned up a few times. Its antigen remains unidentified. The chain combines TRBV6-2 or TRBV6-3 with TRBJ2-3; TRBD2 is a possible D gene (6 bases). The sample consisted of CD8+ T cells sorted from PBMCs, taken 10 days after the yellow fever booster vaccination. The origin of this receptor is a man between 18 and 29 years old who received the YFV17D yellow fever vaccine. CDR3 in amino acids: CASSYRGLAEADTQYF. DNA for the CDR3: TGTGCCAGCAGTTATAGGGGACTGGCGGAGGCAGATACGCAGTATTTT.